What follows are 14 T cell receptor beta chains derived from one specimen sequenced in a study of T cell responses to AZD1222 COVID-19 vaccine. Profiled with immunoSEQ multiplex PCR; TCRdb holds only in-frame clones, not every one. Of around 100,000 clones listed, around nine tenths were seen once; the top ten hold 15% to 20%. The source was peripheral blood, collected on day 0 of AZD1222 vaccination. The receptors here all came from an adult in good health.

The V gene is TRBV7-3, the J gene TRBJ1-4; D is possibly TRBD1 (6 bases). In germline, CDR1 is SGHTA, CDR2 FQGTGA. Trimming removed 5 bases from V and 6 bases from J, with 19 bases in between. This CDR3 is built from 16 residues. DNA for the CDR3: TGTGCCAGCAGCCCCTACAGACAGGTCGTCCATGAAAAACTGTTTTTT. This codes for CASSPYRQVVHEKLFF.

This sequence joins TRBV4-2 and TRBJ2-1; 9 nucleotides line up with TRBD2. V dropped 4 bases and J dropped 10; count of bases not matched to a gene: 14. Germline CDR1 LGHNA, CDR2 YNFKEQ. This CDR3 is built from 16 residues. The CDR3 region has the DNA TGTGCCAGCAGCCTGCTCGTAGCGGGGGTCACGGGGGAGCAGTTCTTC. As protein: CASSLLVAGVTGEQFF.

The chain has TRBV5-6 and TRBJ2-7; 8 bases are shared with TRBD1. The CDR3 spans 16 residues. Germline CDR1 SGHDT, CDR2 YYEEEE. With 3 bases clipped from V and 0 bases from J, the junction kept 8 bases outside the gene matches. This CDR3 reads CASSSGTGWNSYEQYF. As DNA, the CDR3 is TGTGCCAGCAGCTCCGGGACAGGTTGGAACTCCTACGAGCAGTACTTC.

CDR3 DNA: TGTGCCAGCAGCCAAGATGGCTTCCGAGGGTCTAGCACAGATACGCAGTATTTT. This codes for CASSQDGFRGSSTDTQYF. The chain recombines TRBV4-2 with TRBJ2-3, with a tentative D call TRBD2 (5 bases). Germline V CDR1 and CDR2: LGHNA, YNFKEQ. There are 18 residues in the CDR3. With 0 bases removed from V and 0 bases from J, the gap between germline ends came to 16 bases.

V and J are TRBV5-1 and TRBJ2-3; 8 positions match TRBD1. The CDR3 extends over 16 amino acids. Germline V lookup: CDR1 SGHRS, CDR2 YFSETQ. The V and J ends lost 4 bases and 3 bases, in that order; junction bases with no gene match: 10. This CDR3 reads CASSQGTGMRTDTQYF. CDR3 nucleotide sequence: TGCGCCAGCAGCCAGGGGACAGGAATGAGGACAGATACGCAGTATTTT.

The chain combines TRBV18 with TRBJ2-7; no reliable D call. Trimming removed 2 bases from V and 0 bases from J, with 11 bases in between. The CDR3 totals 15 residues. CDR1 KGHSH and CDR2 LQKENI come from the germline V gene. CDR3 nucleotide sequence: TGTGCCAGCTCACCAACCCCGGGTAACTCCTACGAGCAGTACTTC. It is translated as CASSPTPGNSYEQYF.

For this clone: Mismatch with germline at one junction end may stem from a read error. The V call is TRBV12-5, the J call TRBJ2-1; 11 positions agree with TRBD2. Looked up from germline, CDR1 is LGHNT and CDR2 is FRNRAP. The CDR3 is made up of 15 amino acids. CDR3: CASVLGLAANNEQFF. The CDR3 nucleotides are TGTGCTAGTGTTTTGGGACTAGCGGCCAACAATGAGCAGTTCTTC.

V usage is TRBV2 and J usage is TRBJ2-3; possible D gene TRBD2, 5 bases. CDR1 and CDR2 (germline): SNHLY, FYNNEI. The V gene lost 6 bases and the J gene lost 6 bases, with 10 bases spanning the gap. The CDR3 length is 12 residues. CDR3 region: CASRMEADTQYF. The DNA of the CDR3 is TGTGCCAGCAGAATGGAGGCGGATACGCAGTATTTT.

The chain links TRBV6-2 or TRBV6-3 to TRBJ2-3; TRBD1 aligns across 10 bases. Losses at the gene ends were 6 bases for V and 6 bases for J; bases not matched to a gene: 12. The CDR3 loop spans 16 amino acids. Germline V lookup: CDR1 MNHEY, CDR2 SVGEGT. In DNA, the CDR3 is TGTGCCAGCAGCCGCGGGACAGGGGTCCTCCCGGATACGCAGTATTTT. Translating gives CASSRGTGVLPDTQYF.

The J gene is TRBJ2-3, the V gene TRBV11-3, with TRBD2 matching over 12 bases. The V and J ends lost 0 bases and 1 base, in that order; junction bases with no gene match: 8. The CDR3 has 19 amino acids. Germline CDR1 reads SGHNT; CDR2 reads YENEEA. CDR3 DNA sequence: TGTGCCAGCAGCTTAGAGGCTCTAGCGGGGGGGCCGGGCACAGATACGCAGTATTTT. It specifies CASSLEALAGGPGTDTQYF.

The chain is built from TRBV19 and TRBJ1-4; the D gene is possibly TRBD1 (5 bases). The ends were cut back, 5 bases at V and 4 bases at J, with 14 bases in the middle. CDR1 is LNHDA and CDR2 is SQIVND in the germline V gene (reference sequence). The CDR3 contains 15 residues. The CDR3: CASSLRDGFNEKLFF. The CDR3 DNA reads TGTGCCAGTAGTCTTCGGGACGGCTTTAATGAAAAACTGTTTTTT.

The chain combines TRBV7-2 with TRBJ2-7; 8 positions agree with TRBD1. CDR3 length: 16 amino acids. Germline V CDR1 and CDR2: SGHTA, FQGNSA. V gave up 5 bases and J gave up 3 bases; unmatched junction bases: 12. The CDR3 reads CASSDRGLADFYEQYF. Written as DNA, the CDR3 is TGTGCCAGCAGCGACAGGGGTTTAGCTGACTTCTACGAGCAGTACTTC.

The J gene is TRBJ2-2, the V gene TRBV7-2, with 10 bases fitting TRBD1. After removal of 2 bases from V and 5 bases from J, the junction contained 8 bases not matched to a gene. Germline loops: CDR1 SGHTA, CDR2 FQGNSA. The CDR3 has 17 amino acids. The CDR3 DNA follows: TGTGCCAGCAGCTTATTCATCACGGGACAGGGGACCGGGGAGCTGTTTTTT. Translated, it gives CASSLFITGQGTGELFF.

The chain has TRBV6-5 and TRBJ2-1, with no clear D. CDR1 and CDR2 (germline): MNHEY, SVGAGI. The germline V and J ends were trimmed by 2 bases and 1 base, with 9 bases remaining between them. CDR3 length equals 15 residues. The chain's CDR3 is CASSYDVGSYNEQFF. CDR3 nucleotides: TGTGCCAGCAGTTACGATGTCGGGTCCTACAATGAGCAGTTCTTC.